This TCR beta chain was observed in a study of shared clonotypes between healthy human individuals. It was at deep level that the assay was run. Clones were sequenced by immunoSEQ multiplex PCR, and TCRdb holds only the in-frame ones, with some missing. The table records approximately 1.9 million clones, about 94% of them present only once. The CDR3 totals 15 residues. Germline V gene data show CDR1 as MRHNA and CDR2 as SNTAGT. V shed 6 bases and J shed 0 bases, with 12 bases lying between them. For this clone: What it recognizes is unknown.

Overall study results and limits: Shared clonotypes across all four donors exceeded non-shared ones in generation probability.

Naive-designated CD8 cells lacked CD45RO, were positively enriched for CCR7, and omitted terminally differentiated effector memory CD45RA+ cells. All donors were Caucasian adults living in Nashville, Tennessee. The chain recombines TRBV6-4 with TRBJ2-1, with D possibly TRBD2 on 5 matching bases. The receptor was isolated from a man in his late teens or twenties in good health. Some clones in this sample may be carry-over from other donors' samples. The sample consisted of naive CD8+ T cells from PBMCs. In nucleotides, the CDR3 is TGTGCCAGCAGCCCCTTAGGGAGCTCCTACAATGAGCAGTTCTTC. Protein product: CASSPLGSSYNEQFF.